Each of the 32 T cell receptor beta chains below was sequenced from the same sample in a study of CD8 T cells in ankylosing spondylitis. These receptors lack a known antigen. Study-level results: In ankylosing spondylitis blood, a motif of roughly eight highly homologous TCR beta variants appeared characteristic.

MiXCR, applied by TCRdb to the 5' RACE reads, yields one record per CDR3 protein. The sample records around 450,000 distinct CDR3 sequences, about 25% being singletons. Sequencing input: blood, either unsorted or a sorted T cell fraction (not recorded which). The receptors were sampled from a male donor with ankylosing spondylitis.

The V and J genes are TRBV20-1 and TRBJ2-3; 7 nucleotides agree with TRBD2. Germline V gives CDR1 DFQATT, CDR2 SNEGSKA (reference sequence). J gave up 2 bases and V 0 bases, and 5 bases lay outside the gene matches. This CDR3 is 15 amino acids long. The CDR3: CSARDLREITDTQYF. For the CDR3, the DNA is TGCAGTGCTAGAGACCTGCGGGAGATCACAGATACGCAGTATTTT.

The chain joins TRBV30 to TRBJ2-1, with D perhaps matching TRBD2 (6 bases). The V gene lost 5 bases and the J gene lost 2 bases, with 10 bases spanning the gap. Germline V gene lookup returns CDR1 GTSNPN and CDR2 SVGIG (reference sequence). The CDR3 is 13 amino acids. The CDR3 DNA is TGTGCCTGGGCGGCGGGGACCTACAATGAGCAGTTCTTC. It encodes CAWAAGTYNEQFF.

This clonotype showed up just once. The chain has TRBV2 and TRBJ1-3; tentatively, D is TRBD1 (6 bases). This CDR3 contains 18 residues. The V and J ends lost 5 bases and 1 base respectively, with 21 bases between them. Germline V gives CDR1 SNHLY, CDR2 FYNNEI. CDR3 bases: TGTGCCAGCAGTTTACGCCCGAAGGGGGGGGCGTCTGGAAACACCATATATTTT. Translated, it gives CASSLRPKGGASGNTIYF.

The V and J genes are TRBV24-1 and TRBJ1-1, with D uncertain. V lost 3 bases and J lost 6, with 10 bases in between. The CDR3 contains 13 residues. The germline CDR1 and CDR2 sequences are KGHDR and SFDVKD. The DNA for the CDR3 is TGTGCCACCAGTGATGGAAAGGCCGCTGAAGCTTTCTTT. It encodes CATSDGKAAEAFF.

This clonotype was counted many times. V usage is TRBV2 and J usage is TRBJ2-3; D may be TRBD2 (6 bases). V dropped 2 bases and J dropped 1 base, with 10 bases sitting between them. Per germline, CDR1 SNHLY and CDR2 FYNNEI. This CDR3 contains 15 residues. Written as DNA, the CDR3 is TGTGCCAGCAGTGAATGGAGGGGCGGCACAGATACGCAGTATTTT. It yields the protein CASSEWRGGTDTQYF.

This clonotype was seen more than once but under ten times. The chain has TRBV7-9 and TRBJ1-1; D perhaps matches TRBD1 (6 bases). The CDR3 spans 15 residues. V was cut by 1 base and J by 5 bases, with 14 bases left in between. Germline CDR1 reads SEHNR; CDR2 reads FQNEAQ (reference sequence). CDR3 DNA sequence: TGTGCCAGCAGCTTAGGGCAGGGGTGGAGAACTGAAGCTTTCTTT. As protein: CASSLGQGWRTEAFF.

The chain combines TRBV7-9 with TRBJ2-3; the match to TRBD2 covers 11 bases. Looked up from germline, CDR1 is SEHNR and CDR2 is FQNEAQ (reference sequence). The CDR3 covers 17 residues. V shed 5 bases and J 1 base; nucleotides not matched to a gene: 8. CDR3 sequence (DNA): TGTGCCAGCAGCGCGCGACTAGCGGGAACCCGCACAGATACGCAGTATTTT. Protein product: CASSARLAGTRTDTQYF.

V usage is TRBV20-1 and J usage is TRBJ2-5; D is unclear. Germline CDR1 DFQATT, CDR2 SNEGSKA (reference sequence). This CDR3 contains 13 residues. The V gene lost 6 bases and the J gene lost 2 bases, with 13 bases spanning the gap. The CDR3 sequence: CSAHIRFQETQYF. The CDR3 region has the DNA TGCAGTGCCCATATCCGGTTTCAAGAGACCCAGTACTTC.

A few counts support this clonotype. This chain joins TRBV20-1 and TRBJ2-7; 9 nucleotides match TRBD2. CDR1 is DFQATT, CDR2 SNEGSKA, per germline (reference sequence). The CDR3 loop spans 12 amino acids. CDR3 in DNA: TGCAGCGGACTAGCGACCTCCTACGAGCAGTACTTC. This encodes CSGLATSYEQYF.

This clonotype was picked up a small number of times. V gene TRBV3-1 combines with J gene TRBJ1-2; 7 positions agree with TRBD1. Germline V gene lookup returns CDR1 LGHDT and CDR2 YNNKEL (reference sequence). The V and J ends lost 1 base and 4 bases, in that order; junction bases with no gene match: 3. The CDR3 has 14 residues. The CDR3 DNA follows: TGTGCCAGCAGCCAAGGCAGGACAGGCTATGGCTACACCTTC. This codes for CASSQGRTGYGYTF.

This clonotype appeared a few times. The chain has TRBV10-3 and TRBJ1-2, with unresolved D. The CDR3 loop spans 11 amino acids. The V end was cut by 2 bases, the J end by 13 bases, with 11 bases between. Germline V gives CDR1 ENHRY, CDR2 SYGVKD. This CDR3 is CAISEGGGRTF. The CDR3 DNA reads as TGTGCCATCAGTGAGGGTGGAGGACGCACCTTC.

In this sample, this clonotype turned up many times. At one end the junction does not follow the germline gene, possibly because of a read error. The chain recombines TRBV5-1 with TRBJ2-1, with 9 positions matching TRBD1. Germline CDR1 reads SGHRS; CDR2 reads YFSETQ. CDR3 length: 12 residues. The CDR3 loop is CASSRTGDEQFF. The CDR3, as DNA: TGTGCCAGCAGCAGGACAGGGGATGAGCAGTTCTTC.

This rearrangement joins TRBV7-8 to TRBJ2-5, with 8 bases aligning to TRBD1. V lost 7 bases, J lost 2 bases, and 3 bases stayed unmatched. There are 13 residues in the CDR3. CDR1 and CDR2 (germline): SGHVS, FQNEAQ. As DNA, the CDR3 is TGTGCCAGCACCTGGACAGGGCAAGAGACCCAGTACTTC. Its protein product is CASTWTGQETQYF.

The V gene is TRBV7-2, the J gene TRBJ2-3, with TRBD1 identical over 9 bases. With V trimmed by 4 bases and J by 5 bases, 1 base remained unmatched. Germline CDR1 is SGHTA and CDR2 is FQGNSA. CDR3 length: 13 amino acids. The CDR3 sequence is CASSSDRGDTQYF. For the CDR3, the DNA is TGTGCCAGCAGCTCGGACAGGGGAGATACGCAGTATTTT.

The V call is TRBV27, the J call TRBJ2-1, with a weak D call TRBD2 (6 bases). Germline CDR1 reads MNHEY; CDR2 reads SMNVEV (reference sequence). The CDR3 is made up of 15 amino acids. Trimming removed 9 bases at V and 10 bases at J, with 25 bases between. The CDR3 region is CASKPQARGAGEQFF. The CDR3 coding sequence is TGTGCCAGTAAACCGCAAGCTCGCGGGGCTGGCGAGCAGTTCTTC.

This clonotype was seen repeatedly, ten times or more. This CDR3 reads CASSLGAGTHRGYTF. DNA of the CDR3: TGTGCCAGCAGTTTAGGGGCCGGGACCCACCGGGGCTACACCTTC. The chain combines TRBV12-3 or TRBV12-4 with TRBJ1-2; possibly TRBD1 for D (5 bases). The V and J ends lost 1 base and 8 bases respectively, with 17 bases between them. The CDR3 runs 15 residues.

This clonotype was counted a few times. This rearrangement joins TRBV6-1 to TRBJ2-1, with TRBD2 as a possible D gene (6 bases). The CDR3 extends over 14 amino acids. Germline CDR1 is MNHNS and CDR2 is SASEGT. V dropped 7 bases and J dropped 8 bases, with 18 bases sitting between them. CDR3 sequence (DNA): TGTGCCAGCACCCGGGACTTCCGGAGGGATGAGCAGTTCTTC. Translating it yields CASTRDFRRDEQFF.

In DNA form, the CDR3 reads TGCGCCAGCAGCTTGGATGGGAGAGGGACTGGTGAAAAACTGTTTTTT. Residues: CASSLDGRGTGEKLFF. The chain is built from TRBV5-1 and TRBJ1-4, with D maybe TRBD1 (5 bases). V lost 0 bases and J 7 bases, leaving 16 bases between the germline ends. Germline V gives CDR1 SGHRS, CDR2 YFSETQ. The CDR3 totals 16 residues.

This chain uses TRBV18 with TRBJ2-3; tentatively, D is TRBD2 (5 bases). The CDR3 has 16 residues. From germline, CDR1 is KGHSH and CDR2 LQKENI. The V and J ends lost 3 bases and 2 bases respectively, with 15 bases between them. The DNA of the CDR3 is TGTGCCAGCTCACCGGTATTAAGCGGCCCCACAGATACGCAGTATTTT. This sequence encodes CASSPVLSGPTDTQYF.

The chain combines TRBV2 with TRBJ1-2; 7 nucleotides align to TRBD1. The V and J ends lost 8 bases and 2 bases, in that order; junction bases with no gene match: 11. Germline V lookup: CDR1 SNHLY, CDR2 FYNNEI. There are 15 residues in the CDR3. The CDR3 spells CASDWVGGANYGYTF. The CDR3 DNA follows: TGTGCCAGCGACTGGGTAGGGGGCGCGAACTATGGCTACACCTTC.

This clonotype was seen only a few times. This CDR3 is CASSLDGMVYYGYTF. In nucleotides, the CDR3 is TGTGCCAGCAGCTTAGATGGGATGGTTTACTATGGCTACACCTTC. The V and J genes are TRBV11-2 and TRBJ1-2; D not certain. Germline assignment: CDR1 SGHAT and CDR2 FQNNGV. The CDR3 spans 15 residues. V was pared by 0 bases and J by 3 bases, with 11 bases between.

This clonotype is a singleton in its sample. The V and J genes are TRBV15 and TRBJ2-1; D is possibly TRBD1 or TRBD2 (6 bases each). The germline V gene encodes CDR1 LNHNV and CDR2 YYDKDF (reference sequence). The length of the CDR3 is 12 residues. V gave up 5 bases and J gave up 8 bases, with 10 bases separating them. The CDR3 reads CATSHGGDEQFF. The DNA of the CDR3 is TGTGCCACCAGCCACGGGGGCGATGAGCAGTTCTTC. The full variable domain, completed using reference TRBV15 and TRBJ2-1, is DAMVIQNPRYQVTQFGKPVTLSCSQTLNHNVMYWYQQKSSQAPKLLFHYYDKDFNNEADTPDNFQSRRPNTSFCFLDIRSPGLGDTAMYLCATSHGGDEQFFGPGTRLTVL.

In its sample, this clonotype was seen a few times. The chain uses TRBV24-1 and TRBJ2-6; 9 bases map to TRBD1. Germline-derived CDR1 and CDR2 are KGHDR and SFDVKD. The V and J ends lost 3 bases and 0 bases, in that order; junction bases with no gene match: 14. The CDR3 loop spans 21 amino acids. CDR3 coding DNA: TGTGCCACCAGTGATAGATCCGGGACAGGGCTCACGGGCTCTGGGGCCAACGTCCTGACTTTC. Its protein product is CATSDRSGTGLTGSGANVLTF.

There are a few counts of this clonotype. The rearrangement joins TRBV2 to TRBJ2-7, with a weak D call TRBD2 (5 bases). The germline CDR1 and CDR2 sequences are SNHLY and FYNNEI. The CDR3 extends over 15 amino acids. Trimming pared 6 bases from V and 2 bases from J, leaving 17 bases between. DNA of the CDR3: TGTGCCAGCAGAGGCTATGGCGGGCAAACCTACGAGCAGTACTTC. It yields the protein CASRGYGGQTYEQYF.

The J gene is TRBJ1-3, the V gene TRBV5-5; TRBD1 agrees at 7 bases. Germline trimming cut 4 bases from V and 2 bases from J; bases unmatched to any gene: 9. This CDR3 contains 16 residues. The germline CDR1 and CDR2 sequences are SGHKS and YYEKEE (reference sequence). The CDR3 spells CASSLGGTVAGNTIYF. DNA of the CDR3: TGTGCCAGCAGCCTGGGGGGGACAGTGGCTGGAAACACCATATATTTT.

The table lists this clonotype with a few counts. The chain links TRBV10-2 to TRBJ2-1; D is unclear. Between the trimmed V and J ends, which lost 0 bases and 0 bases, there was a span of 9 bases. The V gene's germline CDR1 is WSHSY and CDR2 SAAADI. The CDR3 sequence is 16 residues long. The CDR3 DNA follows: TGCGCCAGCAGTGAGTCGGGCAGAAGCTCCTACAATGAGCAGTTCTTC. Translated, it gives CASSESGRSSYNEQFF.

A few counts support this clonotype. The chain recombines TRBV20-1 with TRBJ1-1, with D possibly matching TRBD1 (5 bases). V was cut by 6 bases and J by 2 bases, with 13 bases left in between. This CDR3 comprises 13 residues. The germline V gene encodes CDR1 DFQATT and CDR2 SNEGSKA (reference sequence). In nucleotides, the CDR3 is TGCAGTGCCCCGACGGGGGGAAACACTGAAGCTTTCTTT. Translation gives CSAPTGGNTEAFF.

This clonotype was observed a few times. Given the absence of the conserved phenylalanine or tryptophan at the CDR3 end, a read error is likely. No DNA is shown, since the ends of the CDR3 on it are uncertain; the CDR3 is the one TCRdb lists. V usage is TRBV5-6 and J usage is TRBJ2-7. Termini included, the CDR3 measures 9 amino acids. The V gene's germline CDR1 is SGHDT and CDR2 YYEEEE. The CDR3 reads CASSLDRVL.

This clonotype was seen more than once but under ten times. The chain couples TRBV4-2 to TRBJ2-3; 7 bases are shared with TRBD2. The CDR3 has 16 amino acids. Germline-derived CDR1 and CDR2 are LGHNA and YNFKEQ. V shed 4 bases and J 1 base; nucleotides not matched to a gene: 8. The CDR3 is CASSPGGPAGTDTQYF. CDR3 in DNA: TGTGCCAGCAGCCCGGGGGGACCTGCCGGCACAGATACGCAGTATTTT.

The chain is built from TRBV12-3 or TRBV12-4 and TRBJ2-7; D perhaps matches TRBD2 (5 bases). The ends were cut back, 3 bases at V and 5 bases at J, with 14 bases in the middle. The CDR3 totals 14 residues. CDR3 residues: CASSLRVSSNEQYF. CDR3 bases: TGTGCCAGCAGTTTGAGGGTATCATCGAACGAGCAGTACTTC.

This sequence joins TRBV25-1 and TRBJ2-7; D unclear. The length of the CDR3 is 12 residues. Trimming left V 10 bases short and J 6 bases short, with 16 bases between. Germline V gene sequence: CDR1 MGHDK, CDR2 SYGVNS. DNA for the CDR3: TGTGCCACCTCGGGCCGCGTCGGCGAGCAGTACTTC. Encoded protein: CATSGRVGEQYF.

In its sample, this clonotype was seen many times. This sequence joins TRBV5-1 and TRBJ2-3; either TRBD1 or TRBD2 may supply D (5 bases each). CDR1 SGHRS and CDR2 YFSETQ come from the germline V gene. The CDR3 is 13 amino acids. The V end was cut by 3 bases, the J end by 5 bases, with 10 bases between. This CDR3 is CASSWDPGDTQYF. The CDR3 DNA reads TGCGCCAGCAGCTGGGACCCTGGAGATACGCAGTATTTT.